Described below is a single TCR beta chain sequence and its context. This record belongs to a study of T cells expressing NK-cell markers. The overall study: Sequencing of TCR beta repertoires drew on sorted CD3+CD56+NKG2C+, CD3+CD56+NKG2C- and CD3+CD56-NKG2C+ T cells. Most of the eight sequenced donors tested HCMV-seropositive; one tested seronegative.

The CDR3 length is 15 residues. The germline V gene has CDR1 SGHNT and CDR2 YENEEA. In generating TCR beta cDNA, 5'RACE template switching with UMIs was used. TCRdb re-called the 5' RACE reads and catalogs CDR3 proteins one per entry, DNA excluded. Found here are about 260,000 distinct CDR3 sequences; the top ten clones hold 3.5% to 5%. This sequence was found in a woman between 18 and 75 years old in good health. J is TRBJ2-3 and V is TRBV11-3. Specimen: blood T cells: a sorted CD56 or NKG2C T cell subset, CD4+ or CD8+ T cells, or bulk PBMC T cells (not recorded which). Here the CDR3 reads CASSQEAGNTDTQYF.